The clone carrying this TCR beta chain has a count of ten or more. The data were obtained in a study of blood T cell repertoires in COVID-19. Study-wide context: Whether acute or convalescent, the COVID-19 samples came from the United States, Italy and Spain.

The V gene end was trimmed by 2 bases and the J gene end by 6 bases; junction bases not matched to a gene: 12. Germline lookup yields CDR1 MNHEY and CDR2 SMNVEV (reference sequence). There are 16 residues in the CDR3. Data came from immunoSEQ multiplex PCR; TCRdb stores just in-frame clones and leaves some out. This sample has more than 150,000 clones, with over 75% found just once. The chain employs TRBV27 and TRBJ2-7; 8 bases map to TRBD1. This TCR was sampled from a woman over 75 with active or convalescent COVID-19. The sample comprised peripheral blood. CDR3 protein: CASSLVFRGRLAEQYF. CDR3 bases: TGTGCCAGCAGTTTAGTCTTCAGGGGGCGTCTCGCCGAGCAGTACTTC.